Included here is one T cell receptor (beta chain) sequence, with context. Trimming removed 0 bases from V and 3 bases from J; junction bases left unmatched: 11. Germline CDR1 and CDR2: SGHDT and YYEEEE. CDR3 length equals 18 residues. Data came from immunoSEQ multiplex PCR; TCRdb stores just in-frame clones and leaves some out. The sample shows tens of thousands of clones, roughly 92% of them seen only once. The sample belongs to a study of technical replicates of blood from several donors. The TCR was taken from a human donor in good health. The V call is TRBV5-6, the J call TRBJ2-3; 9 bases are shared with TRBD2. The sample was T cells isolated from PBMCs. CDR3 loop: CASSLVAGGQVKTDTQYF. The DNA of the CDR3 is TGTGCCAGCAGCTTGGTTGCGGGAGGGCAGGTAAAAACAGATACGCAGTATTTT.